The 17 T cell receptor beta chains in this list originate from one sample, sequenced in a study of T cell responses to AZD1222 COVID-19 vaccine. TCRdb keeps only in-frame clones here, not all; method: immunoSEQ multiplex PCR. The data hold approximately 180,000 clones, with around 87% observed a single time. The source was peripheral blood, collected on day 0 of AZD1222 vaccination. The receptors were gathered from an adult in good health.

This sequence joins TRBV6-5 and TRBJ2-7, with D perhaps matching TRBD2 (5 bases). Per germline, CDR1 MNHEY and CDR2 SVGAGI. Trimming took 3 bases from V and 0 from J, leaving 9 bases between them. This CDR3 has 14 amino acids. CDR3 loop: CASSYRDRSYEQYF. CDR3 DNA: TGTGCCAGCAGTTATCGGGATCGCTCCTACGAGCAGTACTTC.

The chain is built from TRBV7-9 and TRBJ1-2; 8 bases fit TRBD1. The CDR3 spans 14 residues. V lost 4 bases, J lost 2 bases, and 3 bases stayed unmatched. CDR1 and CDR2 from the germline V gene are SEHNR and FQNEAQ (reference sequence). CDR3 bases: TGTGCCAGCAGCTCGACAGGGGACAACTATGGCTACACCTTC. This encodes CASSSTGDNYGYTF.

CDR3 coding DNA: TGTGCCAGCAGTCAGTCCGGGTCGAATCAGCCCCAGCATTTT. The encoded protein is CASSQSGSNQPQHF. The chain employs TRBV6-2 or TRBV6-3 and TRBJ1-5; D is unclear. The CDR3 length is 14 residues. With 5 bases removed from V and 4 bases from J, the gap between germline ends came to 12 bases. The germline gives CDR1 MNHEY, CDR2 SVGEGT.

This chain links TRBV19 with TRBJ2-2; weak D call: TRBD1 (5 bases). This CDR3 has 14 amino acids. Looked up from germline, CDR1 is LNHDA and CDR2 is SQIVND (reference sequence). V was cut by 5 bases and J by 4 bases, with 11 bases left in between. The CDR3 DNA reads as TGTGCCAGTAGTCACAGGACCCGCACCGGGGAGCTGTTTTTT. It translates to CASSHRTRTGELFF.

The chain combines TRBV19 with TRBJ2-3; D not certain. Germline values: CDR1 LNHDA, CDR2 SQIVND (reference sequence). Trimming removed 6 bases at V and 6 bases at J, with 10 bases between. CDR3 size: 12 residues. The CDR3 is CASSPKGDTQYF. The DNA of the CDR3 is TGTGCCAGTAGCCCTAAAGGTGATACGCAGTATTTT.

This clone was counted only a few times. V is TRBV2 and J is TRBJ1-5, with 9 bases matching TRBD1. The CDR3 is 17 amino acids. Trimming took 4 bases from V and 2 from J; bases not matched to a gene: 9. The germline gives CDR1 SNHLY, CDR2 FYNNEI. CDR3 loop: CASSVTRDRDGNQPQHF. The DNA for the CDR3 is TGTGCCAGCAGTGTCACTCGGGACAGGGATGGCAATCAGCCCCAGCATTTT. Filled out from reference TRBV2 and TRBJ1-5, the complete variable domain reads EPEVTQTPSHQVTQMGQEVILRCVPISNHLYFYWYRQILGQKVEFLVSFYNNEISEKSEIFDDQFSVERPDGSNFTLKIRSTKLEDSAMYFCASSVTRDRDGNQPQHFGDGTRLSIL.

The V and J genes are TRBV6-5 and TRBJ2-2; the D call may be TRBD1 or TRBD2 (5 bases each). This CDR3 spans 14 amino acids. The ends were cut back, 6 bases at V and 7 bases at J, with 15 bases in the middle. CDR1 is MNHEY and CDR2 is SVGAGI in the germline V gene. The CDR3 DNA sequence: TGTGCCAGCAGAGACCCGGGACGGTTCGGGGAGCTGTTTTTT. Its translation is CASRDPGRFGELFF.

This clone has just a few counts. The chain is built from TRBV4-1 and TRBJ1-3, with TRBD1 identical over 7 bases. V gave up 3 bases and J gave up 1 base; unmatched junction bases: 3. Germline V lookup: CDR1 MGHRA, CDR2 YSYEKL. The CDR3 is 15 amino acids. The CDR3 nucleotides read TGCGCCAGCAGCCATGACAGGGCGTCTGGAAACACCATATATTTT. Its translation: CASSHDRASGNTIYF.

Written as DNA, the CDR3 is TGTGCCAGCTGGCACCCTTCCGGGACAGGAGACAATGAGCAGTTCTTC. As protein: CASWHPSGTGDNEQFF. This rearrangement joins TRBV2 to TRBJ2-1; TRBD1 matches 8 bases. In germline, CDR1 is SNHLY, CDR2 FYNNEI. V trimming: 8 bases; J trimming: 5 bases; junction bases outside the gene matches: 14. The CDR3 sequence is 16 residues long.

This clone was counted between two and nine times. The chain employs TRBV30 and TRBJ1-3, with D uncertain. CDR1 is GTSNPN, CDR2 SVGIG, per germline (reference sequence). The length of the CDR3 is 16 residues. Trimming left V 1 base short and J 0 bases short, with 13 bases between. The CDR3 DNA reads TGTGCCTGGAGTGGTCCCCAAACGGGCTCTGGAAACACCATATATTTT. This codes for CAWSGPQTGSGNTIYF.

The chain employs TRBV15 and TRBJ1-4; D not resolved. Germline CDR1 is LNHNV and CDR2 is YYDKDF (reference sequence). Trimming stripped 0 bases from V and 8 bases from J, with 7 bases between. The CDR3 has 13 amino acids. The CDR3 sequence: CATSRDGREKLFF. The CDR3, as DNA: TGTGCCACCAGCAGAGATGGCAGAGAAAAACTGTTTTTT.

The rearrangement joins TRBV11-3 to TRBJ1-6; 8 bases align to TRBD1. Germline V CDR1 and CDR2: SGHNT, YENEEA. The V segment lost 6 bases and the J segment 6 bases; nucleotides outside the gene matches: 4. The CDR3 has 14 residues. CDR3 residues: CASSKDRGNSPLHF. Here the CDR3 DNA reads TGTGCCAGCAGTAAAGACAGGGGTAATTCACCCCTCCACTTT.

V is TRBV10-2 and J is TRBJ2-7; TRBD1 matches 8 bases. The germline CDR1 and CDR2 sequences are WSHSY and SAAADI. The CDR3 consists of 14 residues. The ends lost 5 bases at V and 3 bases at J; junction bases unmatched: 6. The CDR3 spells CASSPGQAFYEQYF. The CDR3 nucleotides read TGCGCCAGCAGTCCGGGACAGGCCTTCTACGAGCAGTACTTC.

The rearrangement uses TRBV11-1 and TRBJ2-5; 8 bases map to TRBD2. Looked up from germline, CDR1 is SGHAT and CDR2 is FQDESV (reference sequence). CDR3 length: 14 amino acids. V trimming: 5 bases; J trimming: 3 bases; junction bases outside the gene matches: 5. In DNA form, the CDR3 reads TGTGCCAGCAGCCCAGCGGGGGCTAAAGAGACCCAGTACTTC. The encoded protein is CASSPAGAKETQYF.

The V call is TRBV28, the J call TRBJ2-5; 12 bases align to TRBD2. Trimming at V came to 5 bases and at J to 5 bases, leaving 12 bases not matched to a gene. The V gene's germline CDR1 is MDHEN and CDR2 SYDVKM. The CDR3 is made up of 17 amino acids. CDR3 sequence: CASSTRTSGTPGETQYF. The CDR3 DNA reads TGTGCCAGCAGTACCCGGACTAGCGGGACACCCGGGGAGACCCAGTACTTC.

The chain recombines TRBV27 with TRBJ1-5, with a weak D call TRBD1 (6 bases). CDR3 length: 15 residues. CDR1 and CDR2 from the germline V gene are MNHEY and SMNVEV (reference sequence). The V end was cut by 2 bases, the J end by 3 bases, with 11 bases between. The CDR3 region is CASSLMAGDNQPQHF. The CDR3 DNA is TGTGCCAGCAGTTTAATGGCAGGGGACAATCAGCCCCAGCATTTT.

V usage is TRBV18 and J usage is TRBJ2-3; perhaps TRBD2 as D (6 bases). Germline CDR1 and CDR2: KGHSH and LQKENI. V lost 3 bases, J lost 2 bases, and 9 bases lay in between. This CDR3 is built from 14 residues. This chain's CDR3 is CASSPALATDTQYF. The CDR3 DNA is TGTGCCAGCTCACCGGCACTAGCCACAGATACGCAGTATTTT. Full variable domain (missing parts from reference TRBV18 and TRBJ2-3): NAGVMQNPRHLVRRRGQEARLRCSPMKGHSHVYWYRQLPEEGLKFMVYLQKENIIDESGMPKERFSAEFPKEGPSILRIQQVVRGDSAAYFCASSPALATDTQYFGPGTRLTVL.